The source of this TCR beta chain is a study of cytomegalovirus exposure and HLA in healthy donors. Looking at the study overall: A prior study identified just under 120 million unique TCR beta sequences from 150 million to 200 million T cells. Study-wide findings and caveats: For cytomegalovirus status, the classifier reportedly gave diagnoses with high specificity and sensitivity. In terms of immune exposure information, only CMV serostatus was available. Within an earlier analysis, most TCR beta V segments proved productive either about 87% or about 30% of the time.

Vbeta (60) and Jbeta (13) primers were used in the PCR. Here immunoSEQ multiplex PCR was the method, and the copy in TCRdb shows in-frame clones only, minus some. The sample holds roughly 120,000 clones, around 77% seen once. The ends were cut back, 0 bases at V and 5 bases at J, with 10 bases in the middle. CDR3 length: 14 amino acids. Germline values: CDR1 PRHDT, CDR2 FYEKMQ (reference sequence). Remarks on this clone: The antigen remains unidentified.

The sequenced sample was PBMCs. The sequence was obtained from a woman aged 40 to 50 in good health and CMV-seropositive. The rearrangement joins TRBV13 to TRBJ1-2, with a possible D match to TRBD1 (5 bases). The CDR3 coding sequence is TGTGCCAGCAGCTTAGGCAGGGTGGGGTATGGCTACACCTTC. Translated: CASSLGRVGYGYTF.